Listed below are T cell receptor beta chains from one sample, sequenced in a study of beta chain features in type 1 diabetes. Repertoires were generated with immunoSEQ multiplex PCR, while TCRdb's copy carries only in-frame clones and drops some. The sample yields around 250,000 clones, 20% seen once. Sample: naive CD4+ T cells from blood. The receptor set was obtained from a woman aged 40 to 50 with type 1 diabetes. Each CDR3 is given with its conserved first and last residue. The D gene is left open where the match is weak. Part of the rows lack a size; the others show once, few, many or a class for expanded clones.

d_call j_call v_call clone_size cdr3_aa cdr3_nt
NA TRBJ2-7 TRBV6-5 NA CASSYSGGTYEQYF TGTGCCAGCAGTTACTCGGGGGGAACCTACGAGCAGTACTTC
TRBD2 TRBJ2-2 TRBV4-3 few CASSLFSGTNTGELFF TGCGCCAGCAGCCTTTTTAGCGGGACAAATACCGGGGAGCTGTTTTTT
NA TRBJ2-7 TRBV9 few CASSVAAGIPYEQYF TGTGCCAGCAGCGTAGCGGCGGGGATACCCTACGAGCAGTACTTC
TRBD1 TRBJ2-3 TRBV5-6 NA CASSFRQGNGNTQYF TGTGCCAGCAGCTTCCGACAGGGGAACGGGAATACGCAGTATTTT
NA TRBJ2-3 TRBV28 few CASSLKDTQYF TGTGCCAGCAGTCTAAAGGATACGCAGTATTTT
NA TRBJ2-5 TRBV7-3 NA CASRRGAGEETQYF TGTGCCAGCCGGAGAGGGGCAGGGGAAGAGACCCAGTACTTC
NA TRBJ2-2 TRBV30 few CAWTPPGSYTGELFF TGTGCCTGGACCCCCCCGGGTTCCTACACCGGGGAGCTGTTTTTT
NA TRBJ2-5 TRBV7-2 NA CASSLGRGQETQYF TGTGCCAGCAGCTTAGGGAGGGGACAAGAGACCCAGTACTTC
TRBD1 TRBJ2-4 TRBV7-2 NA CASSPPGTGGNIQYF TGTGCCAGCAGCCCTCCAGGGACAGGGGGAAACATTCAGTACTTC
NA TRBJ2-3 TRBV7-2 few CASRSSDTQYF TGTGCCAGCAGGTCCAGTGATACGCAGTATTTT
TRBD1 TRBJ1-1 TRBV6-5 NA CASKEDREFEAFF TGTGCCAGCAAAGAGGACAGGGAATTTGAAGCTTTCTTT
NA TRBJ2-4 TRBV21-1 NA CASSKETAYLGNIQYF TGTGCCAGCAGCAAAGAGACAGCGTACCTAGGGAACATTCAGTACTTC
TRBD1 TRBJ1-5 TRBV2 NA CASSGQGNQPQHF TGTGCCAGCAGCGGACAGGGTAATCAGCCCCAGCATTTT
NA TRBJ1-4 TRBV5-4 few CASSFRANEKLFF TGTGCCAGCAGCTTCCGGGCTAATGAAAAACTGTTTTTT
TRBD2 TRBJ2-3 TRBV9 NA CASSVAGGMGADTQYF TGTGCCAGCAGCGTAGCGGGGGGTATGGGAGCAGATACGCAGTATTTT
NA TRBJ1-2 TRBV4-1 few CASSQEQIGYTF TGCGCCAGCAGCCAAGAACAGATTGGCTACACCTTC
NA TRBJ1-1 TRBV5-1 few CASSIQGSNTEAFF TGCGCCAGCAGCATCCAGGGGTCGAACACTGAAGCTTTCTTT
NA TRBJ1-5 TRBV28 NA CASRSDGGSFNQPQHF TGTGCCAGCAGGTCGGACGGAGGTTCCTTCAATCAGCCCCAGCATTTT
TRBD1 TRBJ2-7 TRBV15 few CATSLQGQGYEQYF TGTGCCACCAGCCTACAGGGGCAGGGATACGAGCAGTACTTC
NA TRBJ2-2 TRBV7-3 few CASSLEVAVNTGELFF TGTGCCAGCAGCTTGGAGGTAGCGGTGAACACCGGGGAGCTGTTTTTT
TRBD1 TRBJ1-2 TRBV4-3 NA CASSQGSGTGANYGYTF TGCGCCAGCAGCCAAGGATCCGGGACAGGGGCGAACTATGGCTACACCTTC
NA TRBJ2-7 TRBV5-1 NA CASSLDSLNYEQYF TGCGCCAGCAGCTTGGACTCATTAAACTACGAGCAGTACTTC
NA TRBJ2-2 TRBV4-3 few CASSLDTLNTGELFF TGCGCCAGCAGCCTCGACACGCTTAACACCGGGGAGCTGTTTTTT
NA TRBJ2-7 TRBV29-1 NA CSVLVTGLYEQYF TGCAGCGTTCTGGTGACAGGACTCTACGAGCAGTACTTC
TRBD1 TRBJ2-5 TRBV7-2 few CASSLGQGVETQYF TGTGCCAGCAGCTTAGGACAGGGAGTAGAGACCCAGTACTTC
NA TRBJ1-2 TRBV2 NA CASSGAVTNYGYTF TGTGCCAGCAGTGGAGCTGTCACTAACTATGGCTACACCTTC
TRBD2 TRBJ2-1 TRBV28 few CASCLAGGPSDEQFF TGTGCCAGTTGTTTAGCGGGAGGGCCCTCGGATGAGCAGTTCTTC
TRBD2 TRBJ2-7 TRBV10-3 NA CAISGGLAGGRYEQYF TGTGCCATCAGTGGGGGACTAGCGGGAGGGCGTTACGAGCAGTACTTC
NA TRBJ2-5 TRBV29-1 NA CSAVGFGGQETQYF TGCAGCGCCGTGGGCTTCGGGGGACAAGAGACCCAGTACTTC
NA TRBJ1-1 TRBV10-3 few CAVTGLGNTEAFF TGTGCCGTAACAGGGTTGGGTAACACTGAAGCTTTCTTT
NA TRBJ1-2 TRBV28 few CASSLGQFINYGYTF TGTGCCAGCAGTTTAGGCCAGTTCATTAACTATGGCTACACCTTC
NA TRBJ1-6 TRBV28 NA CASSPTTGFNSPLHF TGTGCCAGCAGCCCAACAACAGGATTTAATTCACCCCTCCACTTT
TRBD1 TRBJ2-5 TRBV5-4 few CASSSGTEQETQYF TGTGCCAGCAGCTCTGGGACAGAGCAAGAGACCCAGTACTTC
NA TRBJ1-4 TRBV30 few CAWSGLSGANEKLFF TGTGCCTGGAGTGGGTTATCGGGGGCTAATGAAAAACTGTTTTTT
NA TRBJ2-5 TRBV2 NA CASRPDSSQYF TGTGCCAGCCGGCCGGACTCGAGCCAGTACTTC
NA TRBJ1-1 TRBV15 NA CATSRDQGLVTEAFF TGTGCCACCAGCAGAGATCAGGGGTTGGTGACTGAAGCTTTCTTT
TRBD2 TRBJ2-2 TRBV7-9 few CASSLGLAGPRTGELFF TGTGCCAGCAGCTTAGGACTAGCGGGACCTCGGACCGGGGAGCTGTTTTTT
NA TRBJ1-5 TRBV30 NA CAWSGQRNQPQHF TGTGCCTGGAGTGGACAGAGAAATCAGCCCCAGCATTTT
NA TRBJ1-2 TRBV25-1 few CAARTDYGYTF TGTGCCGCCAGGACTGATTATGGCTACACCTTC
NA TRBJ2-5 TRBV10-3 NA CAISEGHPLETQYF TGTGCCATCAGTGAAGGACATCCGCTAGAGACCCAGTACTTC
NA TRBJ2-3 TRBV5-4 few CASSWQGGADTQYF TGTGCCAGCAGCTGGCAGGGCGGGGCAGATACGCAGTATTTT
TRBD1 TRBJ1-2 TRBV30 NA CAWGTGSYGYTF TGTGCCTGGGGGACAGGGAGCTATGGCTACACCTTC
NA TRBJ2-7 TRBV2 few CASSEGGTGSYEQYF TGTGCCAGCAGTGAAGGAGGGACTGGCTCCTACGAGCAGTACTTC
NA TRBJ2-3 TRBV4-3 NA CASSQAETGRGDTQYF TGCGCCAGCAGCCAAGCGGAAACCGGAAGAGGAGATACGCAGTATTTT
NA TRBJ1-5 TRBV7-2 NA CASSLPGTINQPQHF TGTGCCAGCAGCCTACCCGGGACAATCAATCAGCCCCAGCATTTT
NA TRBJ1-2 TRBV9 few CASSVSPLPSEGYGYTF TGTGCCAGCAGCGTAAGTCCCCTTCCATCAGAGGGCTATGGCTACACCTTC
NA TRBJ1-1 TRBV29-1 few CSARPGGWTEAFF TGCAGCGCTAGGCCGGGAGGGTGGACTGAAGCTTTCTTT
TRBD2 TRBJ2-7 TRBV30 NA CAWSVQRDYEQYF TGTGCCTGGAGTGTTCAGCGGGATTACGAGCAGTACTTC
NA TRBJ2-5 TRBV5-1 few CASSLEAGRETQYF TGCGCCAGCAGCTTGGAAGCGGGTCGGGAGACCCAGTACTTC
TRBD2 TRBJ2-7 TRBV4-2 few CATSGAGEGGEQYF TGTGCCACTTCGGGAGCGGGAGAAGGGGGCGAGCAGTACTTC
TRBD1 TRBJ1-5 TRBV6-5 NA CASSYQGGQPQHF TGTGCCAGCAGTTACCAGGGGGGTCAGCCCCAGCATTTT
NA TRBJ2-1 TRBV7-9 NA CASSLWLAIHNEQFF TGTGCCAGCAGCTTATGGCTAGCGATTCACAATGAGCAGTTCTTC
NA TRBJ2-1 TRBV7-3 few CASSLGLTHNEQFF TGTGCCAGCAGCCTGGGACTTACTCACAATGAGCAGTTCTTC